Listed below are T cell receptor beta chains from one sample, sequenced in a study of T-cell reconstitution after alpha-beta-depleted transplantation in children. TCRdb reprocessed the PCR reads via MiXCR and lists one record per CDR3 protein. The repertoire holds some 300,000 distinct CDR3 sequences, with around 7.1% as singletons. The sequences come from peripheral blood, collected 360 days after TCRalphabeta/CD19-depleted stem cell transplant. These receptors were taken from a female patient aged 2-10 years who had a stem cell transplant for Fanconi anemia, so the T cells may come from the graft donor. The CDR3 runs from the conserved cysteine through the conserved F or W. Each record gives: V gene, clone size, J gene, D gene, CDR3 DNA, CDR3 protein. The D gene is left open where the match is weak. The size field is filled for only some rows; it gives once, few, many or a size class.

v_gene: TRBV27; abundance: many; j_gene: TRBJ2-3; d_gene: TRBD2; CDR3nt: TGTGCCAGCAGTACGTCTAAACGAGGACTAGCGTACACAGATACGCAGTATTTT; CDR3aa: CASSTSKRGLAYTDTQYF
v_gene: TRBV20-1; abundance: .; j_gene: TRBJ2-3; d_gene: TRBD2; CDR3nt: TGCAGTGCTAGAGATCCCTCTAGCGGGGCTCCTAGCACAGATACGCAGTATTTT; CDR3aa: CSARDPSSGAPSTDTQYF
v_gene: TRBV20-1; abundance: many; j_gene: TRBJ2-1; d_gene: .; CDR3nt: TGCAGTGCTAGAGATCCGGGGGCCCACTACAATGAGCAGTTCTTC; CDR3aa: CSARDPGAHYNEQFF
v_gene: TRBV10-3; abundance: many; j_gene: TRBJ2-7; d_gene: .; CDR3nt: TGTGCCATCAGTGGAGGGGGGGAAACGGGGTTCTACGAGCAGTACTTC; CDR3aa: CAISGGGETGFYEQYF
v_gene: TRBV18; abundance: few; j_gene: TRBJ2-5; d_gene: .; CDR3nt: TGTGCCAGCTCACCTGGATCCGGGCAACAAGAGACCCAGTACTTC; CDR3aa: CASSPGSGQQETQYF
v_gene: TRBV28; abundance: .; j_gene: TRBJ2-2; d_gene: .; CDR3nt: TGTGCCAGCAGTTTGGCGGGTTTCTATACCGGGGAGCTGTTTTTT; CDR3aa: CASSLAGFYTGELFF
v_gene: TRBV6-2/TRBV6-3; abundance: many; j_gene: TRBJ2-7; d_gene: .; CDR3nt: TGTGCCAGCAGTTACAGAGGGGGGGGACCCTACGAGCAGTACTTC; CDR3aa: CASSYRGGGPYEQYF
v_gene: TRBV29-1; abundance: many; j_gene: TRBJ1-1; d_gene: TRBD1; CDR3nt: TGCAGCGGTACCGACAGGGATTCGACTGAAGCTTTCTTT; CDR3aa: CSGTDRDSTEAFF
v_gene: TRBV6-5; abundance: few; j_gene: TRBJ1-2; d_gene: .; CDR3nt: TGTGCCAGCAGTTACTCGGAGTTAGTGGCCGGGAGAGGCTACACCTTC; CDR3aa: CASSYSELVAGRGYTF
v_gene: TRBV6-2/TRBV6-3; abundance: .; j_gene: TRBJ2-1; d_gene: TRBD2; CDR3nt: TGTGCCAGCAGCCAAACGGGACTAGAGAGAGATGAGCAGTTCTTC; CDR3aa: CASSQTGLERDEQFF
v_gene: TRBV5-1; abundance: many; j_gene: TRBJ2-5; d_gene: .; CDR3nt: TGCGCCAGCAGCACACAGGGTTCAGAGACCCAGTACTTC; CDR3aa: CASSTQGSETQYF
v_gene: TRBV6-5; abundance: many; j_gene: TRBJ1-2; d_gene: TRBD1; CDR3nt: TGTGCCAGCAGTCACTTGACTCAGGGGGCGACCTATGGCTACACCTTC; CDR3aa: CASSHLTQGATYGYTF
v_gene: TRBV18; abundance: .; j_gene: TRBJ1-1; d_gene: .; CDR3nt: TGTGCCAGCTCACCACCGGCTTCGAACACTGAAGTTTTCTTT; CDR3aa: CASSPPASNTEVFF
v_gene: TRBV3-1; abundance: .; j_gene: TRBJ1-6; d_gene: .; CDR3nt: TGTGCCAGCAGCCTCAACCAGGGTGCTCGTAATTCACCCCTCCACTTT; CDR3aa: CASSLNQGARNSPLHF
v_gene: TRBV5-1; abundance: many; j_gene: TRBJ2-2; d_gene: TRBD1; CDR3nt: TGCGCCAGCAGCCCAGGGGGCGCGGAAACCGGGGAGCTGTTTTTT; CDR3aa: CASSPGGAETGELFF
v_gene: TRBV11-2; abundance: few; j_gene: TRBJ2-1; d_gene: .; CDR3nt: TGTGCCAGCAGCTTAGGAGGGTTCAGGGCAGCCACCTCCATTCAATACAATGAGCAGTTCTTC; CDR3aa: CASSLGGFRAATSIQYNEQFF
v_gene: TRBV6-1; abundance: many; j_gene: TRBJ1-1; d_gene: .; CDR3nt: TGTGCCAGCAGCAGGGCGAACACTGAAGCTTTCTTT; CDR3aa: CASSRANTEAFF
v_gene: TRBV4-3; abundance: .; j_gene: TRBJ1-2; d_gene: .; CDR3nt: TGCGCCAGCAGCCGGAGGGCGGCAGGGAGATTTGGCTATGGCTACACCTTC; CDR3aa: CASSRRAAGRFGYGYTF
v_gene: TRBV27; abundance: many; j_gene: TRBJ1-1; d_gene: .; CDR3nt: TGTGCCAGCAGTTTCCTAGGGCGGCACACTGAAGCTTTCTTT; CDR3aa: CASSFLGRHTEAFF
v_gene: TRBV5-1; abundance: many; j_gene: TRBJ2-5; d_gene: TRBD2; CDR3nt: TGCGCCAGCAGCTTACTAGCGGGAGGGCCCCGAGGAGAGACCCAGTACTTC; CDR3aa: CASSLLAGGPRGETQYF
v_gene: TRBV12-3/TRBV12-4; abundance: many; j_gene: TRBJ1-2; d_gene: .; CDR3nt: TGTGCCACACAGGGCCCCCCTCACTATGGCTACACCTTC; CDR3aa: CATQGPPHYGYTF
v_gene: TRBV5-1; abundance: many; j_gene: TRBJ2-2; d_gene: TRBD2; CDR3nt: TGCGCCAGCAGCTTTAGCGGGACCAACACCGGGGAGCTGTTTTTT; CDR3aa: CASSFSGTNTGELFF
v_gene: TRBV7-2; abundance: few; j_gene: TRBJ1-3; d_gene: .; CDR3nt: TGTGCCAGCAGCTTAGCTGCGCATAGGAACACCATATATTTT; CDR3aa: CASSLAAHRNTIYF
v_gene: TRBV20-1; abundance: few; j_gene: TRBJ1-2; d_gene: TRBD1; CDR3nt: TGCAGTGCTGGACAGGGGGCCCTAATCTATGGCTACACCTTC; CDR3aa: CSAGQGALIYGYTF
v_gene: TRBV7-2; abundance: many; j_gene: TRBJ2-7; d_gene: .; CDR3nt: TGTGCCAGCAGCTTAGAAGCGGACTACGAGCAGTACTTC; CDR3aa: CASSLEADYEQYF
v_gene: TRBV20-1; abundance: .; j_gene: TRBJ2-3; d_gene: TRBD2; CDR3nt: TGCAGTGCTAGGGGTAGCGGGAGGGGCACAGATACGCAGTATTTT; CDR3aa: CSARGSGRGTDTQYF
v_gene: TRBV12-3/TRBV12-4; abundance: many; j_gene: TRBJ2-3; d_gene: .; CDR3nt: TGTGCCAGCAGTTTAGCGGGGTCGGCGCAATGGGATACGCAGTATTTT; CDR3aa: CASSLAGSAQWDTQYF
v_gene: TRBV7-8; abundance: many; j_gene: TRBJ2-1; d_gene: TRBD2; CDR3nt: TGTGCCAGCAGCAAAAGACTAGCGGGAGTCTTACAGTCCTACAATGAGCAGTTCTTC; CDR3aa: CASSKRLAGVLQSYNEQFF
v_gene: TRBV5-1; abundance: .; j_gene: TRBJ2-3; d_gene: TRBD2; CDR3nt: TGCGCCAGCAGCCCCGACACGGAGAGAGCGGGGGGGTCAGATACGCAGTATTTT; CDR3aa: CASSPDTERAGGSDTQYF
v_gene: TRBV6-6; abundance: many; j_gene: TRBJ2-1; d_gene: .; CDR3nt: TGTGCCAGCATTGACAGTTACAATGAGCAGTTCTTC; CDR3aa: CASIDSYNEQFF
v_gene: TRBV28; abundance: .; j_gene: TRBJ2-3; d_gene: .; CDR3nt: TGTGCCAGCAGCCAAGGGGGGACTTTCGGCTTTACGCAGTATTTT; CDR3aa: CASSQGGTFGFTQYF
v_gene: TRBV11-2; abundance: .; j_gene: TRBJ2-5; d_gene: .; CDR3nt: TGTGCCAGCAGCTTTGATCGGACTAACCTAATCATAGAGACCCAGTACTTC; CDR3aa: CASSFDRTNLIIETQYF
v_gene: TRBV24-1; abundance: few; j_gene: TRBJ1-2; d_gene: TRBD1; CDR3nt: TGTGCCACCAGTGTCCATGCGGGACAGGGGGTCTATGGCTACACCTTC; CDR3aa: CATSVHAGQGVYGYTF
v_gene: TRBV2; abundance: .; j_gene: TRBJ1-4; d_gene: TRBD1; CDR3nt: TGTGCCAGCAGTGATCCAACGGACAGGGAACGGGAAAAACTGTTTTTT; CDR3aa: CASSDPTDREREKLFF
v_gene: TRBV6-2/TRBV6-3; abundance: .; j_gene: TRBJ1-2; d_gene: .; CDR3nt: TGTGCCAGCAGTTACAGAAGCAGTAATCGACTCTCTAACTATGGCTACACCTTC; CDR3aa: CASSYRSSNRLSNYGYTF
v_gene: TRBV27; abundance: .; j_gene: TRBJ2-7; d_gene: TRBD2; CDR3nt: TGTGCCACAGGACTAGCGGGAGGGATCGAGCAGTACTTC; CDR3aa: CATGLAGGIEQYF
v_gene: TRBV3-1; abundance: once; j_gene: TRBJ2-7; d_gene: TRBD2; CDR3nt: TGTGCCTCCTGCCAAGGACTAGCGACAGCCTACGAGCAGTACTTC; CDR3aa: CASCQGLATAYEQYF
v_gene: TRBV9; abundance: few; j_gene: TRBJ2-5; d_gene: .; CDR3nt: TGTGCCAGCAGCGTAGCTGGTTCTCCCCCCGAGACCCAGTACTTC; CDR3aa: CASSVAGSPPETQYF
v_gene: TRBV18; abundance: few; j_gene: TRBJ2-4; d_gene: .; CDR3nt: TGTGCCAGCTCACCACTGGTCAGGGACATTCAGTACTTC; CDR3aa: CASSPLVRDIQYF
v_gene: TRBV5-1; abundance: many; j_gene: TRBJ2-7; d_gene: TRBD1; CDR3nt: TGCGCCAGCACAGGACAGGGATGGCACGAGCAGTACTTC; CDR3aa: CASTGQGWHEQYF
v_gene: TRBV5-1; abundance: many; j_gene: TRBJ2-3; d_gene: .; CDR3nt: TGCGCCAGCAGCCCGGAGGTGCAGGGGGGCTCCACAGATACGCAGTATTTT; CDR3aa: CASSPEVQGGSTDTQYF
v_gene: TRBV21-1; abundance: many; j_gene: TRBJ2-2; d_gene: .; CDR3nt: TGTGCCAGCAGCGGGACAGGGAACACCGGGGAGCTGTTTTTT; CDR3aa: CASSGTGNTGELFF
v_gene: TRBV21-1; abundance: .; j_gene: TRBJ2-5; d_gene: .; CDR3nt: TGTGCCAGCTATGGATTATTATGGCCCCGGGCGGGAGAGCAAGAGACCCAGTACTTC; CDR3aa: CASYGLLWPRAGEQETQYF
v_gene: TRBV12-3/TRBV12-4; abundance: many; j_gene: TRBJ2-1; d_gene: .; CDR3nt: TGTGCCAGCAGTGATCCCCCCCCGGGTCGTCCCGGGCATGAGCAGTTCTTC; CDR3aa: CASSDPPPGRPGHEQFF
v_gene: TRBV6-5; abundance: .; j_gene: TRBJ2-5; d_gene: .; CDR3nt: TGTGCCAGCAGTTCACCCGTCCAGACCCAGTACTTC; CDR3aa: CASSSPVQTQYF
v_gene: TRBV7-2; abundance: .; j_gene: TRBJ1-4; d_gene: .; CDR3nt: TGTGCCAGCAGCTTACAGGGACCAACTAATGAAAAACTGTTTTTT; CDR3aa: CASSLQGPTNEKLFF
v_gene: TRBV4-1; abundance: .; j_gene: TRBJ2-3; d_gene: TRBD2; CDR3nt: TGCGCCAGCAGCCAGCCGGGACTAGCAGGGGGAGTTGGAACCACAGATACGCAGTATTTT; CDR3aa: CASSQPGLAGGVGTTDTQYF
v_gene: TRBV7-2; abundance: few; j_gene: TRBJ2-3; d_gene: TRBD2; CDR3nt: TGTGCCAGCAGCCCCTTCGGACTAGCGGGGACAACAGATACGCAGTATTTT; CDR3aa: CASSPFGLAGTTDTQYF
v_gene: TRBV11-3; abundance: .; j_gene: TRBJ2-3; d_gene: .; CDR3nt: TGTGCCAGCAGCCGGGACCCGGTCAGGGAAGATACGCAGTATTTT; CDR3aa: CASSRDPVREDTQYF
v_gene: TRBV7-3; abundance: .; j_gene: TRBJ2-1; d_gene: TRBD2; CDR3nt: TGTGCCAGCAGCTGGACTAGCGGGGGGCCTAGCTCCTACAATGAGCAGTTCTTC; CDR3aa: CASSWTSGGPSSYNEQFF
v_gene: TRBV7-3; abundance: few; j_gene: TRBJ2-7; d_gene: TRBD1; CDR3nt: TGTGCCAGCAGCTTCGTACAGGGGGGCGAGCAGTACTTC; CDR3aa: CASSFVQGGEQYF
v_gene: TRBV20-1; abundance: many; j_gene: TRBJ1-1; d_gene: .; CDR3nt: TGCAGTGCTAGAGATCCTCGGGGGTCGAACACTGAAGCTTTCTTT; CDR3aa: CSARDPRGSNTEAFF
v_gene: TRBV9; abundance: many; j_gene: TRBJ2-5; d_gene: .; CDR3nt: TGTGCCAGCAGCGTGGAGGGAGAGACCCAGTACTTC; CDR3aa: CASSVEGETQYF
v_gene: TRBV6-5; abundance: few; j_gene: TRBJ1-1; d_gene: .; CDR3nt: TGTGCCAGCAGTTACTATCGGAGGACAGAAGCTTTCTTT; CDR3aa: CASSYYRRTEAFF
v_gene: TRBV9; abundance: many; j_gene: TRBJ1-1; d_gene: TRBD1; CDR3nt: TGTGCCAGCAGCGTTCTGACAGGGATGGGGACTGAAGCTTTCTTT; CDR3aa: CASSVLTGMGTEAFF